A selection of T cell receptor beta chains follows, all from one sample in a study of OX40 agonist ivuxolimab in advanced cancers. Assay used: immunoSEQ multiplex PCR; TCRdb lists only in-frame clones, some missing. This sample has some 37,000 clones, with about 87% found just once. Sample: CD4+ or CD8+ T cells sorted from blood, taken in a trial of the OX40 agonist ivuxolimab. Receptors originate from an adult with an advanced solid tumor such as melanoma, head and neck, liver or kidney cancer. Both conserved end residues are trimmed from each CDR3. Fields, in order: V gene, J gene, CDR3 protein.

V gene: TRBV29-1; J gene: TRBJ2-1; CDR3 protein: SVEGRHPGEQF
V gene: TRBV18; J gene: TRBJ2-3; CDR3 protein: ASSPAPPGSGGAMDTQY
V gene: TRBV27; J gene: TRBJ2-2; CDR3 protein: ASSRIPRGNTGELF
V gene: TRBV5-4; J gene: TRBJ1-2; CDR3 protein: ASSWRTAGGYT
V gene: TRBV5-5; J gene: TRBJ2-3; CDR3 protein: ASSLSQIFTDTQY
V gene: TRBV15; J gene: TRBJ1-1; CDR3 protein: ATSREGSTEAF
V gene: TRBV28; J gene: TRBJ2-5; CDR3 protein: ASSLSRGGQETQY
V gene: TRBV2; J gene: TRBJ1-4; CDR3 protein: ASSEGLKGEKLF
V gene: TRBV5-6; J gene: TRBJ2-5; CDR3 protein: ASSFRGTRQETQY
V gene: TRBV9; J gene: TRBJ1-6; CDR3 protein: ASSVGQNNSPLH
V gene: TRBV5-1; J gene: TRBJ1-2; CDR3 protein: ASSLDQGAYGYT
V gene: TRBV7-2; J gene: TRBJ2-3; CDR3 protein: ASSGLAGGSHITTDTQY
V gene: TRBV5-1; J gene: TRBJ2-7; CDR3 protein: ASRNRDTTYEQY
V gene: TRBV2; J gene: TRBJ2-5; CDR3 protein: ASSFERGGQETQY
V gene: TRBV30; J gene: TRBJ2-7; CDR3 protein: AWSVRGYEQY
V gene: TRBV29-1; J gene: TRBJ1-6; CDR3 protein: SVLTGESSPLH
V gene: TRBV4-1; J gene: TRBJ1-2; CDR3 protein: ASSQGGRGNRGGGYT
V gene: TRBV2; J gene: TRBJ1-1; CDR3 protein: ASIFTRGATEAF
V gene: TRBV29-1; J gene: TRBJ2-4; CDR3 protein: SVRPSLAKNIQY
V gene: TRBV9; J gene: TRBJ1-1; CDR3 protein: ASSVAEGYTEAF
V gene: TRBV10-1; J gene: TRBJ2-1; CDR3 protein: ASSESRTSGLSYNEQF
V gene: TRBV30; J gene: TRBJ1-2; CDR3 protein: AWSSGGKYGYT
V gene: TRBV5-5; J gene: TRBJ2-3; CDR3 protein: ASSLVDTQY
V gene: TRBV28; J gene: TRBJ2-1; CDR3 protein: ASSLRDMVIHEQF
V gene: TRBV5-1; J gene: TRBJ2-3; CDR3 protein: ASSLAKTGTVADTQY
V gene: TRBV11-2; J gene: TRBJ2-2; CDR3 protein: ASSLDGGNTGELF
V gene: TRBV4-1; J gene: TRBJ2-7; CDR3 protein: ASRVAENGIYEQY